Listed below are T cell receptor beta chains from one sample, sequenced in a study of cytomegalovirus exposure and HLA in healthy donors. Clones were sequenced by immunoSEQ multiplex PCR, and TCRdb holds only the in-frame ones, with some missing. The sample consists of roughly 250,000 clones, just under 85% of them appearing once. Specimen: PBMCs. All receptors derive from a woman in her forties in good health and CMV-seropositive. The CDR3 runs from the conserved cysteine through the conserved F or W. The order of the fields is V gene, clone size, D gene, J gene, CDR3 protein, CDR3 DNA. A D gene is named only where the DNA matches it firmly. The size of a clone is reported for some rows only, either as once, few or many, or as a class for expanded clones.

V: TRBV11-3
size: once
D: TRBD1
J: TRBJ1-2
CDR3: CASSIRGQGNSDGYTF
DNA: TGTGCCAGCAGCATACGCGGACAGGGTAATTCCGATGGCTACACCTTC

V: TRBV11-3
size: -
D: TRBD2
J: TRBJ2-2
CDR3: CASRQREGATGELFF
DNA: TGTGCCAGCAGACAGCGGGAAGGCGCCACCGGGGAGCTGTTTTTT

V: TRBV5-1
size: few
D: TRBD2
J: TRBJ2-2
CDR3: CASSALAGANTGELFF
DNA: TGCGCCAGCAGCGCACTAGCGGGAGCGAACACCGGGGAGCTGTTTTTT

V: TRBV9
size: -
D: TRBD2
J: TRBJ2-1
CDR3: CASSQLAGGNNEQFF
DNA: TGTGCCAGCAGCCAGCTAGCGGGAGGGAATAATGAGCAGTTCTTC

V: TRBV6-5
size: -
D: -
J: TRBJ2-1
CDR3: CASSYSQRDSYNEQFF
DNA: TGTGCCAGCAGTTACTCTCAGAGGGACTCCTACAATGAGCAGTTCTTC

V: TRBV7-3
size: -
D: -
J: TRBJ1-1
CDR3: CASSLTQGAPAFF
DNA: TGTGCCAGCAGCTTAACGCAAGGGGCACCAGCTTTCTTT

V: TRBV18
size: -
D: TRBD2
J: TRBJ2-1
CDR3: CASSPQEVGGSSYNEQFF
DNA: TGTGCCAGCTCACCCCAAGAAGTCGGCGGGAGCTCCTACAATGAGCAGTTCTTC

V: TRBV27
size: -
D: -
J: TRBJ2-3
CDR3: CASASWKGDTQYF
DNA: TGTGCCAGCGCTAGTTGGAAGGGGGATACGCAGTATTTT

V: TRBV7-8
size: -
D: -
J: TRBJ1-3
CDR3: CASSLDAGLQPGNTIYF
DNA: TGTGCCAGCAGCTTAGACGCAGGGCTTCAACCTGGAAACACCATATATTTT

V: TRBV30
size: few
D: -
J: TRBJ2-2
CDR3: CAWREPGVYTGELFF
DNA: TGTGCCTGGAGAGAACCAGGGGTCTACACCGGGGAGCTGTTTTTT

V: TRBV7-9
size: -
D: -
J: TRBJ2-1
CDR3: CASSIAGTSYNEQFF
DNA: TGTGCCAGCAGCATCGCCGGGACAAGCTACAATGAGCAGTTCTTC

V: TRBV7-8
size: -
D: TRBD2
J: TRBJ2-7
CDR3: CASSLVSSGTYEQYF
DNA: TGTGCCAGCAGCTTAGTCTCTAGCGGTACCTACGAGCAGTACTTC

V: TRBV2
size: -
D: -
J: TRBJ1-5
CDR3: CASSILFQPQHF
DNA: TGTGCCAGCAGTATCCTGTTTCAGCCCCAGCATTTT

V: TRBV30
size: -
D: TRBD1
J: TRBJ1-6
CDR3: CAWSLRGPDSPLHF
DNA: TGTGCCTGGAGCCTCAGGGGGCCGGATTCACCCCTCCACTTT

V: TRBV30
size: -
D: TRBD1
J: TRBJ2-7
CDR3: CAWQPPGTGQWSYEQYF
DNA: TGTGCCTGGCAACCCCCCGGGACAGGGCAGTGGTCCTACGAGCAGTACTTC

V: TRBV19
size: few
D: -
J: TRBJ1-6
CDR3: CASSPQTGPNFHSPLHF
DNA: TGTGCCAGTAGTCCTCAGACAGGCCCGAACTTCCATTCACCCCTCCACTTT

V: TRBV11-2
size: -
D: -
J: TRBJ2-2
CDR3: CASSLGGRNTGELFF
DNA: TGTGCCAGCAGCTTAGGGGGCAGAAACACCGGGGAGCTGTTTTTT

V: TRBV5-1
size: -
D: TRBD2
J: TRBJ2-7
CDR3: CASSWTSGRSYEQYF
DNA: TGCGCCAGCAGCTGGACTAGCGGGAGATCTTACGAGCAGTACTTC